The 31 T cell receptor beta chains given below trace back to one sample, sequenced in a study of cytomegalovirus exposure and HLA in healthy donors. The PCR made use of 60 Vbeta and 13 Jbeta primers. Some clones are missing from TCRdb's copy, which holds only in-frame ones; the method was immunoSEQ multiplex PCR. The table lists around 94,000 clones, 60% to 85% of them singletons. Sample: PBMCs. The origin of the receptors is a woman in her 40s in good health and CMV-seropositive.

This clone was seen only once. The chain recombines TRBV29-1 with TRBJ2-1; TRBD2 might be the D (5 bases). The CDR3 spans 12 residues. V lost 0 bases and J lost 13, with 13 bases in between. Per germline, CDR1 SQVTM and CDR2 ANQGSEA. CDR3 bases: TGCAGCGTTGAAGATCGGATGAGGGTCCAGTTCTTC. This encodes CSVEDRMRVQFF.

The rearrangement uses TRBV28 and TRBJ2-7; 14 bases map to TRBD2. This CDR3 region has 17 residues. Germline values: CDR1 MDHEN, CDR2 SYDVKM. V lost 3 bases to trimming and J lost 4 bases; unmatched junction nucleotides: 8. The CDR3: CASSFETSGRAGYEQYF. CDR3 in DNA: TGTGCCAGCAGTTTCGAGACTAGCGGGAGGGCAGGTTACGAGCAGTACTTC.

The V call is TRBV5-6, the J call TRBJ2-5; tentatively, D is TRBD2 (5 bases). Germline V CDR1 and CDR2: SGHDT, YYEEEE. This CDR3 contains 14 residues. The germline V and J ends were trimmed by 2 bases and 4 bases, with 12 bases remaining between them. As DNA, the CDR3 is TGTGCCAGCAGCTTTCGGGGAGTCGGAGAGACCCAGTACTTC. Amino acid sequence: CASSFRGVGETQYF.

The CDR3: CAVRTTGNLHEQYF. The CDR3 bases are TGTGCCGTACGGACGACGGGAAATCTACACGAGCAGTACTTC. The chain joins TRBV2 to TRBJ2-7; D might be TRBD2 (5 bases). V dropped 11 bases and J dropped 5 bases, with 22 bases sitting between them. Germline V lookup: CDR1 SNHLY, CDR2 FYNNEI. The CDR3 has 14 residues.

The chain couples TRBV28 to TRBJ2-2, with 7 bases aligning to TRBD1. J was trimmed by 6 bases and V by 6 bases; bases with no gene match: 13. Per the germline V gene, CDR1 is MDHEN and CDR2 is SYDVKM. This CDR3 has 16 residues. In DNA form, the CDR3 reads TGTGCCAGCAGCATTTTAGACAGGGTCGGCCCCGGGGAGCTGTTTTTT. It codes for CASSILDRVGPGELFF.

This chain uses TRBV5-5 with TRBJ1-1, with D unresolved. The CDR3 is 15 amino acids. Trimming took 4 bases from V and 1 from J, leaving 14 bases between them. Germline CDR1 SGHKS, CDR2 YYEKEE (reference sequence). The CDR3 region has the DNA TGTGCCAGCAGCGTTACTGAGGCACCGAACACTGAAGCTTTCTTT. This translates into CASSVTEAPNTEAFF.

The V gene is TRBV19, the J gene TRBJ2-7; TRBD2 matches 8 bases. V dropped 3 bases and J dropped 2; count of bases not matched to a gene: 12. Germline-derived CDR1 and CDR2 are LNHDA and SQIVND (reference sequence). This CDR3 is built from 17 residues. The CDR3 reads CASSIRQSAGGPYEQYF. CDR3 coding DNA: TGTGCCAGTAGTATTCGTCAATCTGCGGGAGGCCCCTACGAGCAGTACTTC.

This clone showed up just once. The V call is TRBV28, the J call TRBJ2-6, with D perhaps matching TRBD1 (5 bases). The CDR3 extends over 18 amino acids. Trimming pared 0 bases from V and 0 bases from J, leaving 12 bases between. Germline values: CDR1 MDHEN, CDR2 SYDVKM. CDR3 nucleotides: TGTGCCAGCAGTTTATGGCAGGGCACCTTCTCTGGGGCCAACGTCCTGACTTTC. Protein: CASSLWQGTFSGANVLTF.

This clone was detected once. Its ends do not fully match the called genes, so a read error is possible. The chain carries TRBV19 and TRBJ2-3; D uncertain. The CDR3 is made up of 12 amino acids. CDR1 and CDR2 (germline): LNHDA, SQIVND (reference sequence). In DNA, the CDR3 is TGTGCCAGTAGTACCACCCGAGATACGCGGTATTTT. This gives the protein CASSTTRDTRYF.

The chain uses TRBV7-2 and TRBJ1-4, with D maybe TRBD1 (5 bases). V lost 1 base to trimming and J lost 7 bases, with 13 bases between them. Germline CDR1 SGHTA, CDR2 FQGNSA. This CDR3 is 15 amino acids long. The CDR3 nucleotides are TGTGCCAGCAGCTTAGGGGGGGGTCGAACTGAAAAACTGTTTTTT. It is translated as CASSLGGGRTEKLFF.

V and J are TRBV18 and TRBJ1-2; D is undetermined. In germline, CDR1 is KGHSH, CDR2 LQKENI. CDR3 size: 15 residues. V was trimmed by 1 base and J by 4 bases, leaving 13 bases between them. CDR3 nucleotides: TGTGCCAGCTCACCACGTCCCGGAGAATTCTATGGCTACACCTTC. Translating gives CASSPRPGEFYGYTF.

The chain joins TRBV29-1 to TRBJ2-1, with TRBD2 matching 7 bases. Germline V lookup: CDR1 SQVTM, CDR2 ANQGSEA. V shed 8 bases and J 8 bases; nucleotides not matched to a gene: 9. The CDR3 has 12 residues. CDR3 nucleotides: TGCAGCTGGGGACCACGGGGGGATGAGCAGTTCTTC. Protein product: CSWGPRGDEQFF.

The V gene is TRBV11-2, the J gene TRBJ1-2; D unresolved. Germline lookup yields CDR1 SGHAT and CDR2 FQNNGV. The CDR3 length is 14 residues. Deletions cut 0 bases from V and 1 base from J, with 6 bases between. CDR3 in DNA: TGTGCCAGCAGCTTAGATGTCGGTAACTATGGCTACACCTTC. As protein: CASSLDVGNYGYTF.

The chain is built from TRBV28 and TRBJ1-2, with 9 bases lining up with TRBD1. Unmatched junction bases numbered 6, after V lost 8 bases and J lost 2 bases. Germline V gene lookup returns CDR1 MDHEN and CDR2 SYDVKM. This CDR3 is 14 amino acids long. The CDR3 sequence: CASGQGMGNYGYTF. Here the CDR3 DNA reads TGTGCCAGCGGACAGGGGATGGGAAACTATGGCTACACCTTC.

This clone was picked up a small number of times. The chain recombines TRBV10-2 with TRBJ2-3; D is undetermined. Germline values: CDR1 WSHSY, CDR2 SAAADI. The V end was cut by 3 bases, the J end by 4 bases, with 5 bases between. This CDR3 spans 12 amino acids. CDR3 nucleotide sequence: TGCGCCAGCAGTGATTCAGCAGATACGCAGTATTTT. Its translation is CASSDSADTQYF.

The chain employs TRBV25-1 and TRBJ2-5, with 10 bases matching TRBD2. Gene TRBJ2-7 matches the end of the DNA better, so the J call may be wrong. The CDR3 runs 18 residues. Germline lookup yields CDR1 MGHDK and CDR2 SYGVNS. The CDR3 loop is CASSEFGGASGGSYEQYF. The CDR3 bases are TGTGCCAGCAGTGAATTTGGGGGGGCTAGCGGGGGTTCCTACGAGCAGTACTTC.

The genes are TRBV19 and TRBJ1-2; 9 nucleotides line up with TRBD1. Germline V gene sequence: CDR1 LNHDA, CDR2 SQIVND (reference sequence). There are 16 residues in the CDR3. Trimming cost V 4 bases and J 3 bases; bases outside gene matches: 9. The CDR3 DNA reads TGTGCCAGTAGTACCCTTAACAGGGGGCTCCACTATGGCTACACCTTC. The encoded protein is CASSTLNRGLHYGYTF.

The chain couples TRBV7-3 to TRBJ2-5; 11 bases align to TRBD1. V lost 5 bases to trimming and J lost 5 bases; unmatched junction nucleotides: 10. This CDR3 has 16 residues. Germline assignment: CDR1 SGHTA and CDR2 FQGTGA. CDR3 sequence: CASSPGTGGFRETQYF. For the CDR3, the DNA is TGTGCCAGCAGCCCCGGGACAGGGGGTTTCCGGGAGACCCAGTACTTC.

This clone was detected only once. The V gene is TRBV7-2, the J gene TRBJ1-4; D unclear. The CDR3 extends over 15 amino acids. Germline values: CDR1 SGHTA, CDR2 FQGNSA. Trimming removed 2 bases at V and 7 bases at J, with 14 bases between. The CDR3 loop is CASSLSSVYGEKLFF. CDR3 nucleotides: TGTGCCAGCAGCTTATCGTCCGTGTACGGTGAAAAACTGTTTTTT. Complete variable domain (other parts from reference TRBV7-2 and TRBJ1-4): GAGVSQSPSNKVTEKGKDVELRCDPISGHTALYWYRQSLGQGLEFLIYFQGNSAPDKSGLPSDRFSAERTGGSVSTLTIQRTQQEDSAVYLCASSLSSVYGEKLFFGSGTQLSVL.

J is TRBJ1-3 and V is TRBV6-5; D gene uncertain. The V and J ends lost 1 base and 4 bases respectively, with 14 bases between them. The CDR3 is 16 amino acids. CDR1 and CDR2 (germline): MNHEY, SVGAGI. CDR3: CASSYLSEVAGNTIYF. CDR3 in DNA: TGTGCCAGCAGTTACTTAAGCGAAGTCGCCGGAAACACCATATATTTT.

V usage is TRBV15 and J usage is TRBJ1-5; D remains ambiguous. There are 16 residues in the CDR3. V lost 3 bases and J lost 6, with 18 bases in between. Germline CDR1 reads LNHNV; CDR2 reads YYDKDF (reference sequence). The CDR3 DNA follows: TGTGCCACCAGCAGCTGGGAAGGACTCGGTAGTCAGCCCCAGCATTTT. Amino acids: CATSSWEGLGSQPQHF.

The gene calls are TRBV13 and TRBJ2-1; 12 positions agree with TRBD2. The ends lost 2 bases at V and 1 base at J; junction bases unmatched: 3. Germline assignment: CDR1 PRHDT and CDR2 FYEKMQ (reference sequence). The CDR3 is 17 residues long. CDR3 residues: CASSLLAGGPSYNEQFF. The CDR3 nucleotides read TGTGCCAGCAGCTTACTAGCGGGAGGGCCGTCCTACAATGAGCAGTTCTTC.

This chain connects TRBV27 to TRBJ2-7; perhaps TRBD2 as D (7 bases). From germline, CDR1 is MNHEY and CDR2 SMNVEV (reference sequence). Trimming removed 5 bases at V and 6 bases at J, with 20 bases between. The CDR3 has 15 residues. CDR3 sequence reads: CASSPVRGGVLEQYF. Written as DNA, the CDR3 is TGTGCCAGCAGTCCTGTTAGGGGGGGGGTCCTCGAGCAGTACTTC.

The chain joins TRBV18 to TRBJ2-5; unclear D gene. CDR3 length equals 15 residues. V was cut by 2 bases and J by 5 bases, with 15 bases left in between. Per the germline V gene, CDR1 is KGHSH and CDR2 is LQKENI. CDR3 protein: CASSPIGVGAETQYF. CDR3 nucleotide sequence: TGTGCCAGCTCACCAATAGGAGTGGGTGCGGAGACCCAGTACTTC.

The chain joins TRBV19 to TRBJ2-2; 10 bases match TRBD2. Germline V gives CDR1 LNHDA, CDR2 SQIVND (reference sequence). V lost 6 bases and J lost 6; bases outside the gene matches: 13. The CDR3 is 17 residues long. In DNA form, the CDR3 reads TGTGCCAGTAGCCGTCCCAGGCTAGCGGGGGTCGCCGGGGAGCTGTTTTTT. The encoded protein is CASSRPRLAGVAGELFF.

The CDR3 DNA follows: TGTGCCAGCAGCCAAGCGGCGGGAAGCACAGATACGCAGTATTTT. Translating it yields CASSQAAGSTDTQYF. This chain joins TRBV14 and TRBJ2-3; possible D gene TRBD2, 6 bases. The CDR3 consists of 15 residues. CDR1 is SGHDN, CDR2 FVKESK, per germline. Trimming pared 1 base from V and 0 bases from J, leaving 8 bases between.

J is TRBJ1-1 and V is TRBV19; a possible D gene is TRBD1 (6 bases). Germline V gene data show CDR1 as LNHDA and CDR2 as SQIVND (reference sequence). This CDR3 is 15 amino acids long. V was cut by 7 bases and J by 2 bases, with 17 bases left in between. CDR3 protein: CASMFGQPRNTEAFF. CDR3 nucleotides: TGTGCCAGTATGTTTGGACAGCCGCGAAACACTGAAGCTTTCTTT.

J is TRBJ2-2 and V is TRBV7-9; 10 nucleotides agree with TRBD2. V lost 4 bases, J lost 4 bases, and 12 bases stayed unmatched. The germline CDR1 and CDR2 sequences are SEHNR and FQNEAQ (reference sequence). The CDR3 is 18 amino acids. The CDR3 bases are TGTGCCAGCAGCTCGGCTAGCGGGAGCCTCCGTAGCACCGGGGAGCTGTTTTTT. It is translated as CASSSASGSLRSTGELFF.

The rearrangement joins TRBV28 to TRBJ1-4, with TRBD1 matching over 9 bases. The germline V gene encodes CDR1 MDHEN and CDR2 SYDVKM. V lost 5 bases and J lost 7; bases outside the gene matches: 8. The CDR3 is 15 amino acids. CDR3 protein: CASSQLQGAFEKLFF. CDR3 nucleotides: TGTGCCAGCAGTCAACTACAGGGGGCTTTTGAAAAACTGTTTTTT. Together with reference TRBV28 and TRBJ1-4, the CDR3 gives the full variable domain: DVKVTQSSRYLVKRTGEKVFLECVQDMDHENMFWYRQDPGLGLRLIYFSYDVKMKEKGDIPEGYSVSREKKERFSLILESASTNQTSMYLCASSQLQGAFEKLFFGSGTQLSVL.

The V call is TRBV5-6, the J call TRBJ2-7; 7 bases map to TRBD2. Germline CDR1 reads SGHDT; CDR2 reads YYEEEE. The CDR3 has 14 residues. V shed 4 bases, J shed 0 bases, and the junction held 4 bases outside the gene matches. In DNA, the CDR3 is TGTGCCAGCAGCATCGGGGGGAGCTCCTACGAGCAGTACTTC. Translation: CASSIGGSSYEQYF. Full variable domain (outside the CDR3, taken from reference TRBV5-6 and TRBJ2-7): DAGVTQSPTHLIKTRGQQVTLRCSPKSGHDTVSWYQQALGQGPQFIFQYYEEEERQRGNFPDRFSGHQFPNYSSELNVNALLLGDSALYLCASSIGGSSYEQYFGPGTRLTVT.

V gene TRBV28 combines with J gene TRBJ2-3, with unresolved D. CDR1 is MDHEN, CDR2 SYDVKM, per germline. The CDR3 extends over 13 amino acids. V was pared by 6 bases and J by 1 base, with 8 bases between. CDR3 coding DNA: TGTGCCAGCAGCACCACAGGCACAGATACGCAGTATTTT. It specifies CASSTTGTDTQYF.